This record covers a single T cell receptor beta chain. Its antigen is undetermined. Regarding treatment: over 15 received Ad26.COV2.S at low or high dose, single or two shots; roughly five received placebo; per-sample allocation not given. Specimen acquisition occurred on day 63 following the initial vaccine or placebo injection. This specimen belongs to a study of Ad26.COV2.S vaccination and SARS-CoV-2 variants. Findings of the study overall: Vaccine recipients surpassed placebo recipients in spike-specific TCR breadth. Estimates derived from TCR breadth and depth analyses may have underestimated total T cell responses.

The data were produced by immunoSEQ multiplex PCR, yet TCRdb's version contains in-frame clones alone and is incomplete. The sample holds about 500,000 clones, roughly 87% seen once. Trimming left V 3 bases short and J 11 bases short, with 15 bases between. CDR1 is KGHSH and CDR2 is LQKENI in the germline V gene. CDR3 length: 13 amino acids. This receptor was obtained from a person between 18 and 60 years old who received the Ad26.COV2.S COVID-19 vaccine or a placebo. The sample in question was peripheral blood, obtained in a trial of Ad26.COV2.S vaccine versus placebo. The chain employs TRBV18 and TRBJ2-3; D perhaps matches TRBD2 (5 bases). CDR3 bases: TGTGCCAGCTCACCGAGGGCGCTATTTTGGCAGTATTTT. This gives the protein CASSPRALFWQYF.